A single sample gave rise to the 8 T cell receptor beta chains below, sequenced in a study of shared clonotypes between healthy human individuals (dated by TCRdb to 2019 to 2021). To prepare the library, the immunoSEQ multiplex PCR assay was applied. Here the immuneACCESS table is served through TCRdb, limited to in-frame sequences with V and J called. Missing clones are a known gap in these copies; in checked studies unresolved V genes cover under half, and the rest lacks a known reason. The sample table shows 2 million to 2.5 million clones, and over 85% are seen once. The ten most abundant clones make up about 0.39% of the sample. Material: naive CD4+ T cells from PBMCs. Sample cell subset or site, as interpreted from the label and publication: CD45RA+ positively selected. These receptors all come from a man between 18 and 35 years old in good health. Some clones in this sample may be carry-over from other donors' samples.

This chain links TRBV28 with TRBJ2-7; no firm D call. The CDR3 consists of 15 residues. V lost 6 bases, J lost 0 bases, and 15 bases lay in between. Germline assignment: CDR1 MDHEN and CDR2 SYDVKM. The CDR3 DNA is TGTGCCAGCAGACGAAAGGGCCAGAGCTCCTACGAGCAGTACTTC. It is translated as CASRRKGQSSYEQYF. The variable domain in full, with the rest retrieved from reference TRBV28 and TRBJ2-7, is DVKVTQSSRYLVKRTGEKVFLECVQDMDHENMFWYRQDPGLGLRLIYFSYDVKMKEKGDIPEGYSVSREKKERFSLILESASTNQTSMYLCASRRKGQSSYEQYFGPGTRLTVT.

The chain employs TRBV5-1 and TRBJ2-1; D is ambiguous. Germline values: CDR1 SGHRS, CDR2 YFSETQ. This CDR3 spans 12 amino acids. V was shortened by 4 bases and J by 6 bases, with 8 bases between the two germline ends. The CDR3 is CASSAPGNEQFF. CDR3 coding DNA: TGCGCCAGCAGCGCCCCCGGCAATGAGCAGTTCTTC.

The chain employs TRBV7-9 and TRBJ2-2; no reliable D call. The CDR3 contains 15 residues. V lost 0 bases and J 3 bases, leaving 8 bases between the germline ends. Germline lookup yields CDR1 SEHNR and CDR2 FQNEAQ (reference sequence). CDR3 in amino acids: CASSLAVEYTGELFF. Written as DNA, the CDR3 is TGTGCCAGCAGCTTAGCGGTTGAGTACACCGGGGAGCTGTTTTTT.

The chain is built from TRBV2 and TRBJ2-3; a possible D gene is TRBD2 (5 bases). The CDR3 consists of 15 residues. V lost 3 bases, J lost 2 bases, and 12 bases lay in between. The germline CDR1 and CDR2 sequences are SNHLY and FYNNEI. In DNA, the CDR3 is TGTGCCAGCAGTGACATTACGGGGTCCACAGATACGCAGTATTTT. Translated, it gives CASSDITGSTDTQYF.

The table lists this clone with a count of one. The chain employs TRBV5-8 and TRBJ1-2; no clear D. V lost 1 base and J 8 bases, leaving 12 bases between the germline ends. Germline CDR1 SGHTS, CDR2 YDEGEE. The CDR3 is 13 amino acids. The DNA for the CDR3 is TGTGCCAGCAGCTTGAGGAGGGAGGCGGGCTACACCTTC. This translates into CASSLRREAGYTF.

Comment on this clone: The junction does not match germline at one end; this may be a read error. V gene TRBV5-1 combines with J gene TRBJ1-2, with 8 bases fitting TRBD1. This CDR3 spans 16 amino acids. Germline loops: CDR1 SGHRS, CDR2 YFSETQ. The CDR3, as DNA: TGCGCCAGCACCTTGGATGGACAGGGAGCGTCTTATGGCTACACCTTC. It codes for CASTLDGQGASYGYTF.

This clone was detected only once. The chain couples TRBV28 to TRBJ1-2, with D uncertain. CDR1 MDHEN and CDR2 SYDVKM come from the germline V gene. The length of the CDR3 is 16 residues. Trimming removed 6 bases at V and 8 bases at J, with 25 bases between. CDR3 nucleotides: TGTGCCAGCAGCTCCATACCGCGGACGGCCACTTGGGGCTACACCTTC. Its translation is CASSSIPRTATWGYTF.

The chain employs TRBV5-6 and TRBJ1-5; TRBD1 is a possible D gene (6 bases). There are 15 residues in the CDR3. Germline values: CDR1 SGHDT, CDR2 YYEEEE. V lost 4 bases to trimming and J lost 6 bases, with 17 bases between them. CDR3 DNA: TGTGCCAGCAGCCTCCGGGACAACGTCGGTCAGCCCCAGCATTTT. Residues: CASSLRDNVGQPQHF.